This T cell receptor beta chain was observed in a study of blood T cell repertoires in COVID-19. Looking at the study overall: The United States, Italy and Spain provided the acute and convalescent COVID-19 samples.

Germline CDR1 and CDR2: MNHEY and SVGAGI. The CDR3 totals 15 residues. Trimming took 6 bases from V and 6 from J; bases not matched to a gene: 7. The repertoire was sequenced with immunoSEQ multiplex PCR; TCRdb's copy has only in-frame clones and lacks some. The sample shows 70,000 or so clones, around 86% of them seen only once. This receptor was identified in a man in his 70s with active or convalescent COVID-19. Sequencing was carried out using peripheral blood. The chain uses TRBV6-5 and TRBJ2-3; the match to TRBD2 covers 12 bases. The CDR3 DNA reads as TGTGCCAGCAGGACTAGCGGGAGTTTAGGGGATACGCAGTATTTT. It codes for CASRTSGSLGDTQYF.